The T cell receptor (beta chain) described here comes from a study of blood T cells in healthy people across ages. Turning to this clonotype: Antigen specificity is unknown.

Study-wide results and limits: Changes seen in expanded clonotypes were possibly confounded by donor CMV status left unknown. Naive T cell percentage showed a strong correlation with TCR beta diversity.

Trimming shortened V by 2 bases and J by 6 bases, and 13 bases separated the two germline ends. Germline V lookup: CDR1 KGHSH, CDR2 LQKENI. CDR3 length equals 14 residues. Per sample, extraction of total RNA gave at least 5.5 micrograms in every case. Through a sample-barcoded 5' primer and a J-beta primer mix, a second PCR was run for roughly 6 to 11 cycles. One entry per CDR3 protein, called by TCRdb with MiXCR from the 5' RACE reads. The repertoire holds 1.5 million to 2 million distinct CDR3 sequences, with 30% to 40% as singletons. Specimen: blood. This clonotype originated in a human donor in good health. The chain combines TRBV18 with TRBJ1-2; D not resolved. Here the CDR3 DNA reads TGTGCCAGCTCACCAGGAAGGCCGCCCCATGGCTACACCTTC. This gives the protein CASSPGRPPHGYTF.